This entry is about one TCR beta chain. The antigen remains unidentified. In contrast to the negatively isolated CD8+ and CD4+ T cells, TEMRA cells were FACS-enriched. This sample was included in a study of CD8 T cells in Susac syndrome. Random-hexamer reverse transcription was applied to 0.5 to 1 ug RNA. An immunoSEQ multiplex PCR generated amplified TCR beta CDR3 products spanning 54 Vbeta and 13 Jbeta. TCRdb used MiXCR to reprocess the immunoSEQ multiplex PCR reads, holding one entry per CDR3 protein. The table lists around 190,000 distinct CDR3 sequences, approximately 95% of them singletons. V gave up 3 bases and J gave up 4 bases, with 6 bases separating them. The CDR3 spans 11 residues. Germline CDR1 reads GTSNPN; CDR2 reads SVGIG (reference sequence). Study conclusions and caveats: TCR sequencing and HLA analysis covered a relatively small number of individuals.

The clonotype comes from a human donor with multiple sclerosis. The V gene is TRBV30, the J gene TRBJ1-1; D uncertain. What was sequenced was CD8+ T cells from PBMCs. The CDR3 here is CAWRRSTEAFF. The CDR3 nucleotides read TGTGCCTGGAGAAGGTCCACTGAAGCTTTCTTT.